The 9 T cell receptor beta chains reported below all come from one sample, sequenced in a study of OX40 agonist ivuxolimab in advanced cancers. Assay: immunoSEQ multiplex PCR; the TCRdb copy retains only in-frame clones and omits some. The data show some 74,000 clones, approximately 92% seen once. The sample consisted of CD4+ or CD8+ T cells sorted from blood, taken in a trial of the OX40 agonist ivuxolimab. All receptors come from an adult with an advanced solid tumor such as melanoma, head and neck, liver or kidney cancer.

The V gene is TRBV25-1, the J gene TRBJ2-1, with TRBD1 as a possible D gene (5 bases). There are 13 residues in the CDR3. V gave up 8 bases and J gave up 3 bases, with 11 bases separating them. Germline V gene data show CDR1 as MGHDK and CDR2 as SYGVNS. The DNA of the CDR3 is TGTGCCAGCCTCAGGGCCGGCTACAATGAGCAGTTCTTC. Protein: CASLRAGYNEQFF.

The V gene is TRBV19, the J gene TRBJ1-2; D is possibly TRBD1 (6 bases). CDR1 LNHDA and CDR2 SQIVND come from the germline V gene (reference sequence). Trimming left V 0 bases short and J 1 base short, with 9 bases between. The CDR3 is 15 amino acids. The CDR3 DNA reads TGTGCCAGTAGTATAGACGGACAGAGTAACTATGGCTACACCTTC. Translation: CASSIDGQSNYGYTF. The variable domain in full, with the rest retrieved from reference TRBV19 and TRBJ1-2, is DGGITQSPKYLFRKEGQNVTLSCEQNLNHDAMYWYRQDPGQGLRLIYYSQIVNDFQKGDIAEGYSVSREKKESFPLTVTSAQKNPTAFYLCASSIDGQSNYGYTFGSGTRLTVV.

Turning to this clone: The sample contains more than one DNA sequence encoding this CDR3. The V and J genes are TRBV7-9 and TRBJ2-1; D is unclear. The V gene lost 0 bases and the J gene lost 0 bases, with 6 bases spanning the gap. The CDR3 totals 15 residues. Germline V CDR1 and CDR2: SEHNR, FQNEAQ (reference sequence). The CDR3 DNA sequence: TGTGCCAGCAGCTTAGCCGGAAGCTCCTACAATGAGCAGTTCTTC. Translated: CASSLAGSSYNEQFF. Together with reference TRBV7-9 and TRBJ2-1, the CDR3 gives the full variable domain: DTGVSQNPRHKITKRGQNVTFRCDPISEHNRLYWYRQTLGQGPEFLTYFQNEAQLEKSRLLSDRFSAERPKGSFSTLEIQRTEQGDSAMYLCASSLAGSSYNEQFFGPGTRLTVL.

The rearrangement joins TRBV19 to TRBJ2-2; 7 nucleotides match TRBD1. This CDR3 spans 17 amino acids. The ends lost 4 bases at V and 0 bases at J; junction bases unmatched: 8. Germline CDR1 reads LNHDA; CDR2 reads SQIVND (reference sequence). The CDR3 protein is CASSKLGGGANTGELFF. CDR3 nucleotide sequence: TGTGCCAGTAGTAAGTTAGGGGGCGGAGCGAACACCGGGGAGCTGTTTTTT.

For the CDR3, the DNA is TGTGCCAGCAGTCCTAGCGGGAGGGTTGCCAAAAACATTCAGTACTTC. This encodes CASSPSGRVAKNIQYF. The chain joins TRBV6-6 to TRBJ2-4; 12 bases align to TRBD2. Germline V CDR1 and CDR2: MNHNY, SVGAGI (reference sequence). V shed 5 bases, J shed 1 base, and the junction held 3 bases outside the gene matches. The CDR3 spans 16 residues.

J is TRBJ2-5 and V is TRBV10-1; D possibly corresponds to TRBD2 (6 bases). The germline gives CDR1 WNHNN, CDR2 SYGVQD (reference sequence). The CDR3 runs 15 residues. Trimming pared 3 bases from V and 5 bases from J, leaving 16 bases between. CDR3 region: CASSESGASGETQYF. In nucleotides, the CDR3 is TGCGCCAGCAGTGAATCGGGAGCCTCGGGTGAGACCCAGTACTTC.

This chain links TRBV7-2 with TRBJ2-7; the match to TRBD2 covers 12 bases. Germline V CDR1 and CDR2: SGHTA, FQGNSA. CDR3 length equals 17 residues. The J segment lost 0 bases and the V segment lost 5 bases, leaving 8 bases of the junction unmatched. CDR3 sequence reads: CASSPGLAGRHSYEQYF. DNA for the CDR3: TGTGCCAGCAGCCCTGGACTAGCGGGACGACACTCCTACGAGCAGTACTTC.

CDR3 coding DNA: TGTGCCAGCAAGGCGGACAGGAGATACACTAATGAAAAACTGTTTTTT. It specifies CASKADRRYTNEKLFF. The chain combines TRBV28 with TRBJ1-4, with 7 bases fitting TRBD1. The germline CDR1 and CDR2 sequences are MDHEN and SYDVKM. This CDR3 comprises 16 residues. J gave up 2 bases and V 7 bases, and 10 bases lay outside the gene matches.

The chain is built from TRBV5-1 and TRBJ2-3; a weak D match, TRBD2 (6 bases). The V end was cut by 4 bases, the J end by 2 bases, with 20 bases between. From germline, CDR1 is SGHRS and CDR2 YFSETQ. This CDR3 spans 17 amino acids. DNA of the CDR3: TGCGCCAGCAGCCCCTTGGGGGTAGCGGTGATCACAGATACGCAGTATTTT. This sequence encodes CASSPLGVAVITDTQYF.